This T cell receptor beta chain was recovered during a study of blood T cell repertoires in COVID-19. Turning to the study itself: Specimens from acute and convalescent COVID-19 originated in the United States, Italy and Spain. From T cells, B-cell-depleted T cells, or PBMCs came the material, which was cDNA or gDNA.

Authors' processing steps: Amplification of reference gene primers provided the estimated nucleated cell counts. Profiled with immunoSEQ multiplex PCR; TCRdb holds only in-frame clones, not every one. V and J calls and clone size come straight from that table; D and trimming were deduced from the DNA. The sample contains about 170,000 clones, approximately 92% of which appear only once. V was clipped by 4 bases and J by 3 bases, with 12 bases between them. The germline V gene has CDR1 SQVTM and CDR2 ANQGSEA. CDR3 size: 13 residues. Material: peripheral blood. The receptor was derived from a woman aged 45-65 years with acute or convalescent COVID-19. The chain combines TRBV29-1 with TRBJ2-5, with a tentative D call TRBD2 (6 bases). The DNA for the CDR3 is TGCAGCGTTGGACTTGGGGGGAAAGAGACCCAGTACTTC. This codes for CSVGLGGKETQYF.